The rows below give T cell receptor beta chains drawn from one sample of a study of blood T cell repertoires in COVID-19. Clones were sequenced by immunoSEQ multiplex PCR, and TCRdb holds only the in-frame ones, with some missing. This sample has some 150,000 clones, with 85% found just once. The sample consisted of peripheral blood. The receptors come from a woman in her thirties or forties with active or convalescent COVID-19. Each CDR3 is given with its conserved first and last residue. Each record gives: V gene, J gene, clone size, D gene, CDR3 protein, CDR3 DNA. A D gene is named only where the DNA matches it firmly. The size field is filled for only some rows; it gives once, few, many or a size class.

TRBV28	TRBJ1-2	once	-	CASSFHRYANYGYTF	TGTGCCAGCAGTTTCCATCGGTACGCTAACTATGGCTACACCTTC
TRBV3-1/TRBV3-2	TRBJ1-1	few	TRBD1	CASSQDQGQGNTEAFF	TGTGCCAGCAGCCAAGACCAGGGACAGGGAAACACTGAAGCTTTCTTT
TRBV30	TRBJ1-6	-	TRBD1	CAWSVFRTGGSPLHF	TGTGCCTGGAGTGTATTTAGAACAGGGGGATCACCCCTCCACTTT
TRBV7-2	TRBJ1-2	-	-	CASSQVGGHYGYTF	TGTGCCAGCAGCCAAGTTGGGGGCCACTATGGCTACACCTTC
TRBV27	TRBJ1-3	-	-	CASSLSQGNTIYF	TGTGCCAGCAGTTTAAGTCAGGGAAACACCATATATTTT
TRBV29-1	TRBJ1-1	-	-	CSVDPGNTEAFF	TGCAGCGTTGACCCCGGGAACACTGAAGCTTTCTTT
TRBV28	TRBJ1-4	-	-	CASSFTALFTTNEKLFF	TGTGCCAGCAGTTTTACAGCCTTATTCACAACTAATGAAAAACTGTTTTTT
TRBV19	TRBJ1-2	-	TRBD1	CASSIGQGPIYGYTF	TGTGCCAGTAGTATTGGACAGGGACCGATCTATGGCTACACCTTC
TRBV2	TRBJ2-1	-	TRBD1	CASSESGQGAKNEQFF	TGTGCCAGCAGTGAGTCTGGACAGGGGGCAAAAAATGAGCAGTTCTTC
TRBV5-1	TRBJ1-3	-	-	CASSLGHFSGNTIYF	TGCGCCAGCAGCTTGGGACACTTCTCTGGAAACACCATATATTTT
TRBV25-1	TRBJ2-2	-	TRBD1	CASSEPRGTGNTGELFF	TGTGCCAGCAGTGAACCACGAGGGACAGGGAACACCGGGGAGCTGTTTTTT
TRBV19	TRBJ2-7	once	TRBD1	CASSHLQGARGYEQYF	TGTGCCAGTAGTCATCTACAGGGGGCTCGTGGGTACGAGCAGTACTTC
TRBV6-6	TRBJ1-4	-	-	CASSYSRGANEKLFF	TGTGCCAGCAGTTACTCGCGGGGGGCTAATGAAAAACTGTTTTTT
TRBV3-1/TRBV3-2	TRBJ1-2	-	-	CASGRVGGSSDGYTF	TGTGCCAGCGGCCGGGTGGGAGGATCTTCTGATGGCTACACCTTC
TRBV20-1	TRBJ1-2	-	-	CSASAGYTF	TGCAGTGCTAGCGCGGGCTACACCTTC
TRBV18	TRBJ2-2	-	-	CAQTRDTNTGELFF	TGTGCCCAGACCCGGGACACCAACACCGGGGAGCTGTTTTTT
TRBV18	TRBJ1-2	once	-	CASSPGGNYGYTF	TGTGCCAGCTCACCAGGGGGCAACTATGGCTACACCTTC
TRBV29-1	TRBJ2-7	-	-	CSVVSDRGEQYF	TGCAGCGTTGTCAGTGACCGAGGGGAGCAGTACTTC
TRBV4-1	TRBJ2-1	-	-	CASSQQGGPNNEQFF	TGCGCCAGCAGCCAACAGGGGGGACCGAACAATGAGCAGTTCTTC
TRBV10-3	TRBJ2-7	-	TRBD1	CAIRPGTGSYEQYF	TGTGCCATCAGACCCGGGACAGGGTCCTACGAGCAGTACTTC
TRBV30	TRBJ1-5	-	-	CAWSVGQNQPQHF	TGTGCCTGGAGTGTGGGGCAGAATCAGCCCCAGCATTTT
TRBV30	TRBJ1-2	-	-	CAWSVGAGNMDGYTF	TGTGCCTGGAGTGTAGGGGCAGGGAATATGGATGGCTACACCTTC
TRBV28	TRBJ1-4	-	TRBD1	CASSATGIDEKLFF	TGTGCCAGCAGTGCGACAGGGATAGATGAAAAACTGTTTTTT
TRBV6-5	TRBJ2-2	-	-	CASTPSNTGELFF	TGTGCCAGCACTCCCTCGAACACCGGGGAGCTGTTTTTT
TRBV9	TRBJ1-6	-	-	CASSVGGNTYNSPLHF	TGTGCCAGCAGCGTCGGAGGTAACACCTATAATTCACCCCTCCACTTT
TRBV5-6	TRBJ2-7	-	-	CASSLGLQGAYEQYF	TGTGCCAGCAGCTTGGGGTTACAGGGTGCCTACGAGCAGTACTTC
TRBV18	TRBJ1-3	-	-	CASSPTDGNTIYF	TGTGCCAGCTCTCCGACAGACGGAAACACCATATATTTT
TRBV11-3	TRBJ2-7	-	TRBD1	CASSRRGPGEQYF	TGTGCCAGCAGCCGCAGGGGGCCTGGCGAGCAGTACTTC
TRBV12-3/TRBV12-4	TRBJ1-3	few	-	CASSPGFKDTIYF	TGTGCCAGCAGTCCGGGTTTTAAGGACACCATATATTTT
TRBV7-2	TRBJ2-4	-	-	CASSPQSAAKNIQYF	TGTGCCAGCAGCCCTCAAAGCGCAGCCAAAAACATTCAGTACTTC
TRBV1	TRBJ2-7	-	-	CTSSRAFRLANYEQYF	TGCACCAGCAGCCGCGCCTTCAGGCTAGCGAACTACGAGCAGTACTTC
TRBV7-2	TRBJ2-2	-	TRBD2	CASSQRENVAGELFF	TGTGCCAGCAGCCAGCGGGAAAATGTCGCCGGGGAGCTGTTTTTT
TRBV5-1	TRBJ2-1	-	TRBD2	CASSIGLAGASRGYNEQFF	TGCGCCAGCAGCATCGGACTAGCGGGGGCCTCACGGGGTTACAATGAGCAGTTCTTC
TRBV30	TRBJ1-5	-	-	CAWSVGGNSNQPQHF	TGTGCCTGGAGTGTTGGAGGGAATAGCAATCAGCCCCAGCATTTT
TRBV30	TRBJ1-2	-	TRBD1	CAWNYRDRVHYGYTF	TGTGCCTGGAATTACCGGGACAGAGTTCACTATGGCTACACCTTC
TRBV19	TRBJ2-1	once	TRBD2	CASSTSGSLGGFF	TGTGCCAGTAGTACGAGCGGGAGCCTCGGGGGGTTCTTC
TRBV7-2	TRBJ1-1	-	-	CASSQVYTEAFF	TGTGCCAGTTCACAGGTCTATACTGAAGCTTTCTTT
TRBV6-5	TRBJ1-6	-	-	CASTRGGLNSPLHF	TGTGCCAGCACCCGGGGGGGTTTAAATTCACCCCTCCACTTT
TRBV20-1	TRBJ2-5	-	-	CSARVMETQYF	TGCAGTGCTAGAGTCATGGAGACCCAGTACTTC
TRBV28	TRBJ1-2	-	-	CASSFLGTSYGYTF	TGTGCCAGCAGTTTCCTCGGGACATCCTATGGCTACACCTTC
TRBV5-5	TRBJ2-6	-	-	CASSYVAGANVLTF	TGTGCCAGCAGCTACGTAGCCGGGGCCAACGTCCTGACTTTC
TRBV15	TRBJ2-3	-	-	CATRASGATDTQYF	TGTGCCACCAGGGCGAGTGGGGCCACAGATACGCAGTATTTT
TRBV30	TRBJ1-1	-	-	CAWSVQVNTEAFF	TGTGCCTGGAGTGTACAAGTGAACACTGAAGCTTTCTTT
TRBV7-9	TRBJ1-1	-	TRBD1	CASSRQGAGNTEAFF	TGTGCCAGCAGCCGACAGGGGGCCGGGAACACTGAAGCTTTCTTT
TRBV6-6	TRBJ2-7	once	-	CASSPDTRYEQYF	TGTGCCAGCAGTCCCGACACACGGTACGAGCAGTACTTC
TRBV28	TRBJ1-2	-	-	CASSFAPTYGYTF	TGTGCCAGCAGTTTCGCACCTACCTATGGCTACACCTTC
TRBV5-6	TRBJ1-1	-	-	CASSLFTANTEAFF	TGTGCCAGCAGCTTGTTTACAGCGAACACTGAAGCTTTCTTT
TRBV11-2	TRBJ2-3	-	TRBD2	CASSPHGSGRSGGADTQYF	TGTGCCAGCAGCCCACACGGTAGCGGGCGGAGTGGTGGGGCGGATACGCAGTATTTT
TRBV29-1	TRBJ1-3	once	-	CSVTTALRSGNTIYF	TGCAGCGTTACGACAGCCCTACGCTCTGGAAACACCATATATTTT
TRBV19	TRBJ2-7	-	-	CASSPRTYSYEQYF	TGTGCCAGTAGTCCGAGGACTTATTCCTACGAGCAGTACTTC
TRBV6-6	TRBJ2-7	-	TRBD1	CASSYSGGTGSYEQYF	TGTGCCAGCAGTTACTCGGGGGGGACAGGGTCCTACGAGCAGTACTTC
TRBV18	TRBJ2-1	once	TRBD2	CASLWTSGGTYNEQFF	TGTGCCAGCTTATGGACTAGCGGGGGAACCTACAATGAGCAGTTCTTC
TRBV4-1	TRBJ2-7	-	TRBD2	CASSQGEGLQPHAGQYF	TGCGCCAGCAGCCAAGGGGAGGGACTACAGCCTCACGCGGGGCAGTACTTC
TRBV7-2	TRBJ2-2	-	-	CASSYRSTGELFF	TGTGCCAGCAGCTACAGAAGCACCGGGGAGCTGTTTTTT